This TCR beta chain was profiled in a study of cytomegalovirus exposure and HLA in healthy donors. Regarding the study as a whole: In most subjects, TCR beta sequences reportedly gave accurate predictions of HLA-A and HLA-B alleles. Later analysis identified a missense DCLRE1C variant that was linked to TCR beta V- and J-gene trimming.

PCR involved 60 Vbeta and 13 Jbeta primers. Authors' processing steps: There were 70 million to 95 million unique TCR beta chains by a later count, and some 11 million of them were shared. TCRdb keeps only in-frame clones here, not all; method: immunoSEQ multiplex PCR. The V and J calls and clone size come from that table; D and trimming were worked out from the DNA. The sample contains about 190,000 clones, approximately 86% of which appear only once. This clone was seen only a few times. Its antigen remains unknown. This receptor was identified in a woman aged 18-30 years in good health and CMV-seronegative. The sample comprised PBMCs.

CDR3 DNA sequence: TGTGCCAGCAGTTTTCCGGGAGGGTCGATCTACGAGCAGTACTTC. As protein: CASSFPGGSIYEQYF. J is TRBJ2-7 and V is TRBV5-4; 8 bases are shared with TRBD2. J was trimmed by 3 bases and V by 5 bases; bases with no gene match: 10. CDR1 SGHNT and CDR2 YYREEE come from the germline V gene (reference sequence). This CDR3 is built from 15 residues.